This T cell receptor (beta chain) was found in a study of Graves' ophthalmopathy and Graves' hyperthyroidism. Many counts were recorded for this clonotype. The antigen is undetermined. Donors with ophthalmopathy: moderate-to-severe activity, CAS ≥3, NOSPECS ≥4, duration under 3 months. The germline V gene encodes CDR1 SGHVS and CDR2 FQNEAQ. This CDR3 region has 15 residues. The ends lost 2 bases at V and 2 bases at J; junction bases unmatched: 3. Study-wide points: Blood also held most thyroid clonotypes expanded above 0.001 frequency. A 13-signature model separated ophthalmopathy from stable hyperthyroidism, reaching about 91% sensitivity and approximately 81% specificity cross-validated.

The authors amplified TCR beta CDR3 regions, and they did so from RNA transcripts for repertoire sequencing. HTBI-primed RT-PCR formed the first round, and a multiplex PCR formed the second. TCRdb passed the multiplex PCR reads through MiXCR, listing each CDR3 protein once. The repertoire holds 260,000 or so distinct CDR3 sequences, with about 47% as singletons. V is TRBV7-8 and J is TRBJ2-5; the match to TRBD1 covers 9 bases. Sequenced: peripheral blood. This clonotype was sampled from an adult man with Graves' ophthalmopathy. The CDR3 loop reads CASSLFGQGQETQYF. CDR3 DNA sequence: TGTGCCAGCAGCTTATTCGGACAGGGGCAAGAGACCCAGTACTTC.